Shown below are 24 T cell receptor beta chains from a single sample sequenced in a study of cytomegalovirus exposure and HLA in healthy donors. 13 Jbeta primers and 60 Vbeta primers were used for the PCR. The repertoire was sequenced with immunoSEQ multiplex PCR; TCRdb's copy has only in-frame clones and lacks some. The sample yields some 210,000 clones, over 75% seen once. Sequenced sample: PBMCs. The receptors come from a woman in her fifties or sixties in good health and CMV-seropositive.

V gene TRBV5-1 combines with J gene TRBJ2-1; 11 bases are a match to TRBD2. This CDR3 region has 14 residues. CDR1 and CDR2 (germline): SGHRS, YFSETQ. Trimming at V came to 5 bases and at J to 7 bases, leaving 5 bases not matched to a gene. CDR3 sequence reads: CASRRLAGRNEQFF. The CDR3 coding sequence is TGCGCCAGCAGAAGACTAGCGGGGAGAAATGAGCAGTTCTTC. The variable domain in full, completed from reference TRBV5-1 and TRBJ2-1, reads KAGVTQTPRYLIKTRGQQVTLSCSPISGHRSVSWYQQTPGQGLQFLFEYFSETQRNKGNFPGRFSGRQFSNSRSEMNVSTLELGDSALYLCASRRLAGRNEQFFGPGTRLTVL.

The CDR3 nucleotides are TGTGCCAGCAAAGACAGGGGGGAGAACACTGAAGCTTTCTTT. Its protein product is CASKDRGENTEAFF. J is TRBJ1-1 and V is TRBV19; 9 bases are shared with TRBD1. Germline-derived CDR1 and CDR2 are LNHDA and SQIVND (reference sequence). The ends lost 9 bases at V and 1 base at J; junction bases unmatched: 6. The CDR3 consists of 14 residues.

The rearrangement uses TRBV6-5 and TRBJ2-2, with 10 bases that match TRBD1. The CDR3 totals 15 residues. Per the germline V gene, CDR1 is MNHEY and CDR2 is SVGAGI. The trim removed 5 bases at V and 5 bases at J, leaving 5 bases unmatched. The CDR3 bases are TGTGCCAGCAGTCGGGACAGGGGAAAGACCGGGGAGCTGTTTTTT. Translated, it gives CASSRDRGKTGELFF.

This chain joins TRBV7-2 and TRBJ2-3, with D possibly being TRBD1 (5 bases). Trimming took 5 bases from V and 2 from J, leaving 11 bases between them. The germline gives CDR1 SGHTA, CDR2 FQGNSA. This CDR3 has 14 amino acids. The CDR3 region has the DNA TGTGCCAGCAGCCAGGACATCTCCACAGATACGCAGTATTTT. As protein: CASSQDISTDTQYF.

The chain has TRBV4-3 and TRBJ2-3; no clear D. V dropped 3 bases and J dropped 0 bases, with 4 bases sitting between them. The germline gives CDR1 LGHNA, CDR2 YSLEER. CDR3 size: 13 residues. This chain's CDR3 is CASSQSSTDTQYF. The CDR3 region has the DNA TGCGCCAGCAGCCAGTCTAGCACAGATACGCAGTATTTT.

The chain uses TRBV19 and TRBJ2-5; 9 nucleotides align to TRBD2. Germline V gene lookup returns CDR1 LNHDA and CDR2 SQIVND (reference sequence). V shed 8 bases, J shed 1 base, and the junction held 5 bases outside the gene matches. The CDR3 is 14 residues long. The CDR3 sequence is CASEAGGVQETQYF. CDR3 DNA sequence: TGTGCCAGTGAAGCGGGGGGTGTCCAAGAGACCCAGTACTTC.

The CDR3 coding sequence is TGTGCCAGCAGCTCCAGAGGGGACTTGAACACTGAAGCTTTCTTT. This encodes CASSSRGDLNTEAFF. The V gene is TRBV9, the J gene TRBJ1-1, with D tentatively TRBD1 (5 bases). Germline lookup yields CDR1 SGDLS and CDR2 YYNGEE. V was trimmed by 4 bases and J by 0 bases, leaving 13 bases between them. This CDR3 is 15 amino acids long.

CDR3 nucleotide sequence: TGTGCCTGTACAGGGGGAAGCTCCTATAATTCACCCCTCCACTTT. Amino acids: CACTGGSSYNSPLHF. The chain couples TRBV30 to TRBJ1-6; 8 nucleotides match TRBD1. This CDR3 has 15 residues. Germline CDR1 is GTSNPN and CDR2 is SVGIG (reference sequence). Germline trimming cut 6 bases from V and 0 bases from J; bases unmatched to any gene: 4.

The chain has TRBV6-6 and TRBJ2-7; 7 positions agree with TRBD1. V gave up 6 bases and J gave up 2 bases; unmatched junction bases: 10. This CDR3 has 15 residues. Germline V gives CDR1 MNHNY, CDR2 SVGAGI (reference sequence). Here the CDR3 reads CASRPPRDRAYEQYF. The CDR3 nucleotides are TGTGCCAGCAGACCACCTCGGGACAGAGCCTACGAGCAGTACTTC.

The J gene is TRBJ2-3, the V gene TRBV30; TRBD2 is a possible D gene (5 bases). The CDR3 totals 15 residues. The V gene lost 0 bases and the J gene lost 1 base, with 11 bases spanning the gap. From germline, CDR1 is GTSNPN and CDR2 SVGIG (reference sequence). The CDR3 coding sequence is TGTGCCTGGAGTGTGGACTTAAGGGGCACAGATACGCAGTATTTT. Its protein is CAWSVDLRGTDTQYF.

The rearrangement uses TRBV4-1 and TRBJ2-5, with a tentative D call TRBD1 (5 bases). V dropped 2 bases and J dropped 0 bases, with 10 bases sitting between them. The CDR3 consists of 15 residues. CDR1 and CDR2 from the germline V gene are MGHRA and YSYEKL. The CDR3 sequence is CASSQRLDNQETQYF. The DNA for the CDR3 is TGCGCCAGCAGCCAAAGACTGGACAACCAAGAGACCCAGTACTTC.

Only one count was recorded for this clone. The chain joins TRBV15 to TRBJ2-5; D possibly corresponds to TRBD2 (7 bases). The CDR3 spans 14 residues. The ends were cut back, 6 bases at V and 2 bases at J, with 13 bases in the middle. Germline values: CDR1 LNHNV, CDR2 YYDKDF (reference sequence). The CDR3 here is CATRGGGLQETQYF. The CDR3, as DNA: TGTGCCACCAGAGGGGGGGGGCTACAAGAGACCCAGTACTTC.

V and J are TRBV18 and TRBJ2-7; TRBD2 aligns across 8 bases. The CDR3 sequence is 16 residues long. CDR1 is KGHSH and CDR2 is LQKENI in the germline V gene. V trimming: 1 base; J trimming: 0 bases; junction bases outside the gene matches: 5. The CDR3: CASSPLKRGSSYEQYF. The CDR3 DNA reads TGTGCCAGCTCACCACTTAAGCGGGGGAGCTCCTACGAGCAGTACTTC.

This chain joins TRBV28 and TRBJ1-4; D ambiguous. CDR1 is MDHEN, CDR2 SYDVKM, per germline. This CDR3 is built from 14 residues. V lost 3 bases, J lost 8 bases, and 13 bases lay in between. Here the CDR3 reads CASSFNSQQEKLFF. CDR3 DNA: TGTGCCAGCAGTTTTAACAGTCAGCAGGAAAAACTGTTTTTT.

This chain links TRBV9 with TRBJ2-7; TRBD1 might be the D (5 bases). V was shortened by 2 bases and J by 4 bases, with 13 bases between the two germline ends. CDR1 and CDR2 (germline): SGDLS, YYNGEE. This CDR3 has 14 residues. CDR3: CASSVGAVKYEQYF. The CDR3, as DNA: TGTGCCAGCAGCGTTGGGGCCGTGAAATACGAGCAGTACTTC.

This chain links TRBV19 with TRBJ2-5; possibly TRBD1 for D (6 bases). The CDR3 sequence is 14 residues long. The germline CDR1 and CDR2 sequences are LNHDA and SQIVND (reference sequence). The V gene lost 5 bases and the J gene lost 0 bases, with 10 bases spanning the gap. The CDR3 sequence: CASSSQGNQETQYF. DNA of the CDR3: TGTGCCAGTAGTTCTCAGGGGAACCAAGAGACCCAGTACTTC. The complete variable domain, with remaining parts taken from reference TRBV19 and TRBJ2-5, reads DGGITQSPKYLFRKEGQNVTLSCEQNLNHDAMYWYRQDPGQGLRLIYYSQIVNDFQKGDIAEGYSVSREKKESFPLTVTSAQKNPTAFYLCASSSQGNQETQYFGPGTRLLVL.

This clone occurred a few times. The rearrangement joins TRBV7-2 to TRBJ1-1; D unresolved. The CDR3 is 15 residues long. Deletions cut 2 bases from V and 0 bases from J, with 10 bases between. In germline, CDR1 is SGHTA, CDR2 FQGNSA. The CDR3 nucleotides read TGTGCCAGCAGCTTATCTTCCAGGATGAACACTGAAGCTTTCTTT. This codes for CASSLSSRMNTEAFF.

The rearrangement links TRBV27 to TRBJ1-1; D is unresolved. The V and J ends lost 5 bases and 0 bases respectively, with 10 bases between them. Looked up from germline, CDR1 is MNHEY and CDR2 is SMNVEV (reference sequence). There are 14 residues in the CDR3. The CDR3 DNA is TGTGCCAGCAGTAGTGCAGGAATGAACACTGAAGCTTTCTTT. It translates to CASSSAGMNTEAFF.

The V gene is TRBV6-4, the J gene TRBJ2-2; TRBD1 might be the D (6 bases). This CDR3 is 16 amino acids long. The germline V gene encodes CDR1 MRHNA and CDR2 SNTAGT. V lost 0 bases, J lost 6 bases, and 14 bases lay in between. Here the CDR3 DNA reads TGTGCCAGCAGTGACTCGGGACACCAATCGGCCGGGGAGCTGTTTTTT. Its protein product is CASSDSGHQSAGELFF.

V is TRBV6-1 and J is TRBJ1-5; no definite D call. CDR1 MNHNS and CDR2 SASEGT come from the germline V gene. The CDR3 totals 15 residues. V lost 0 bases and J lost 6, with 12 bases in between. Here the CDR3 DNA reads TGTGCCAGCAGTGAAGCGCAAGTTTCGGGTCAGCCCCAGCATTTT. It translates to CASSEAQVSGQPQHF.

The chain has TRBV7-8 and TRBJ2-7, with D possibly TRBD2 on 7 matching bases. The V and J ends lost 4 bases and 2 bases respectively, with 15 bases between them. Per the germline V gene, CDR1 is SGHVS and CDR2 is FQNEAQ. The CDR3 length is 15 residues. In nucleotides, the CDR3 is TGTGCCAGCAGCTACCTAGGGGGGGGGACCTACGAGCAGTACTTC. Its translation: CASSYLGGGTYEQYF.

V gene TRBV28 combines with J gene TRBJ1-1, with D possibly being TRBD1 (5 bases). V was shortened by 6 bases and J by 3 bases, with 11 bases between the two germline ends. The CDR3 is 13 residues long. From germline, CDR1 is MDHEN and CDR2 SYDVKM. CDR3 in DNA: TGTGCCAGCAGCGAGACAGTGGACACTGAAGCTTTCTTT. Translated, it gives CASSETVDTEAFF.

This clone was recorded only once. The rearrangement joins TRBV7-8 to TRBJ1-1; a weak D match, TRBD1 (6 bases). V was clipped by 5 bases and J by 6 bases, with 16 bases between them. CDR1 and CDR2 from the germline V gene are SGHVS and FQNEAQ. The CDR3 length is 14 residues. The CDR3 DNA reads TGTGCCAGCAGCCGAACTGGGGGGGCGTCTGAAGCTTTCTTT. Amino acid sequence: CASSRTGGASEAFF.

The V gene is TRBV9, the J gene TRBJ2-3; D gene ambiguous. The CDR3 has 12 residues. The V gene's germline CDR1 is SGDLS and CDR2 YYNGEE. Between the trimmed V and J ends, which lost 6 bases and 6 bases, there was a span of 11 bases. The DNA of the CDR3 is TGTGCCAGCACCGCTACCACCGATACGCAGTATTTT. Protein: CASTATTDTQYF.